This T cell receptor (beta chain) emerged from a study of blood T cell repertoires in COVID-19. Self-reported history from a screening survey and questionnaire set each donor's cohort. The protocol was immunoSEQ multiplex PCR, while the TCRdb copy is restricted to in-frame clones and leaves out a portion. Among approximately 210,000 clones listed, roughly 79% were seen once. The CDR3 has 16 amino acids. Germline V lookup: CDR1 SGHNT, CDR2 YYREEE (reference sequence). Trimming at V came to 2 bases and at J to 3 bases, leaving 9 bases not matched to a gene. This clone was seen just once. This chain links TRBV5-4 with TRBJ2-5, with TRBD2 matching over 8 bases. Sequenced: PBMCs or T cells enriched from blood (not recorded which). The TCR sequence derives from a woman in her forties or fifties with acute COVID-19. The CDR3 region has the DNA TGTGCCAGCAGCTTCTGGGGAGCGGGGGAGAAAGAGACCCAGTACTTC. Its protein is CASSFWGAGEKETQYF.